The T cell receptor (beta chain) described here comes from a study of shared clonotypes between healthy human individuals. Here immunoSEQ multiplex PCR was the method, and the copy in TCRdb shows in-frame clones only, minus some. The table includes approximately 1,500,000 clones, approximately 96% detected once. The specimen was naive CD4+ T cells sorted from blood. Regarding subset: CD45RA+ positively selected. This clonotype was obtained from a man aged 25 to 40 in good health.

Written as DNA, the CDR3 is TGTGCCTGGAGGGAGGGACAGGGGGCTTCTGGCTACACCTTC. It translates to CAWREGQGASGYTF. The rearrangement joins TRBV30 to TRBJ1-2; TRBD1 aligns across 12 bases. V dropped 3 bases and J dropped 7; count of bases not matched to a gene: 6. Germline V gives CDR1 GTSNPN, CDR2 SVGIG (reference sequence). The CDR3 runs to 14 residues.